The present T cell receptor (beta chain) was sequenced within a study of blood T cell repertoires in COVID-19. Here immunoSEQ multiplex PCR was the method, and the copy in TCRdb shows in-frame clones only, minus some. Of more than 200,000 clones detected, 88% appear once; the ten largest clones hold roughly 6.7%. Germline V gene data show CDR1 as SQVTM and CDR2 as ANQGSEA. The CDR3 totals 12 residues. V shed 8 bases and J shed 3 bases, with 13 bases lying between them. This clone was detected only once. The sequenced sample consisted of peripheral blood. The rearrangement uses TRBV29-1 and TRBJ1-1; no clear D. This TCR was sampled from a woman aged 30 to 39 with COVID-19, enrolled during active disease. The CDR3 DNA reads TGCAGCCCTTTCCCTACGGACACTGAAGCTTTCTTT. Translation: CSPFPTDTEAFF.